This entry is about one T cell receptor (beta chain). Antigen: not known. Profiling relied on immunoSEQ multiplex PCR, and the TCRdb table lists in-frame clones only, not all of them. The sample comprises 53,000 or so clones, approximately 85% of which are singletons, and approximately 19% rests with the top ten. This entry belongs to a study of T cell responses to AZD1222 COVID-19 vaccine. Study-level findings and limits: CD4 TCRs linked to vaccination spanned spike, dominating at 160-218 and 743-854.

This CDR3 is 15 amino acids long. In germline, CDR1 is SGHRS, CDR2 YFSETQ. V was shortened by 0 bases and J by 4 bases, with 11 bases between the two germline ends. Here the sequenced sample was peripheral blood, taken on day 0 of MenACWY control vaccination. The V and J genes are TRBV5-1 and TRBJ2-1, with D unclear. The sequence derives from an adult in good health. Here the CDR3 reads CASSLGEGPYNEQFF. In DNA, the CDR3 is TGCGCCAGCAGCTTGGGGGAAGGGCCATACAATGAGCAGTTCTTC.